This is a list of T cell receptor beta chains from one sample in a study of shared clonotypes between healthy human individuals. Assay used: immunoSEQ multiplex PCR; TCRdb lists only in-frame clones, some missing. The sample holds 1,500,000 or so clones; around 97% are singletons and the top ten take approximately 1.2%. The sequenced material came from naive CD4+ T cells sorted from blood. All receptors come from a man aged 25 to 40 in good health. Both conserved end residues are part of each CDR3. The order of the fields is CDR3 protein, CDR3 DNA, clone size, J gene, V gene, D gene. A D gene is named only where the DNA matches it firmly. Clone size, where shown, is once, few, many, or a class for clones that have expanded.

CDR3: CASSVSGGNSYNEQFF; DNA: TGTGCCAGCAGCGTATCAGGGGGAAACTCCTACAATGAGCAGTTCTTC; size: once; J: TRBJ2-1; V: TRBV9; D: TRBD1
CDR3: CSARGGQPQHF; DNA: TGCAGTGCTAGGGGAGGTCAGCCCCAGCATTTT; size: few; J: TRBJ1-5; V: TRBV20-1; D: .
CDR3: CASSLGDRRTGELFF; DNA: TGTGCCAGCAGCTTAGGGGACAGAAGGACCGGGGAGCTGTTTTTT; size: .; J: TRBJ2-2; V: TRBV7-2; D: TRBD1
CDR3: CASIGTSGKGVYNEQFF; DNA: TGTGCCAGCATTGGGACTAGCGGGAAAGGGGTCTACAATGAGCAGTTCTTC; size: .; J: TRBJ2-1; V: TRBV5-6; D: TRBD2
CDR3: CASSFPGRLGYTF; DNA: TGTGCCAGCAGTTTTCCCGGAAGGCTGGGCTACACCTTC; size: .; J: TRBJ1-2; V: TRBV27; D: .
CDR3: CATSRDGGQGSTNYGYTF; DNA: TGTGCCACCAGCAGAGATGGTGGACAGGGATCGACTAACTATGGCTACACCTTC; size: .; J: TRBJ1-2; V: TRBV15; D: TRBD1
CDR3: CASSPMGLAGGTYEQYF; DNA: TGTGCCAGCTCACCGATGGGACTAGCGGGAGGTACCTACGAGCAGTACTTC; size: .; J: TRBJ2-7; V: TRBV18; D: TRBD2
CDR3: CASSLPAGTGELFF; DNA: TGCGCCAGCAGCCTGCCGGCGGGCACCGGGGAGCTGTTTTTT; size: few; J: TRBJ2-2; V: TRBV5-1; D: .
CDR3: CAWSVGSGVGAFF; DNA: TGTGCCTGGAGTGTGGGGTCGGGCGTAGGGGCTTTCTTT; size: .; J: TRBJ1-1; V: TRBV30; D: .
CDR3: CASSPGTGGEKLFF; DNA: TGTGCCAGCAGCCCCGGGACAGGGGGTGAAAAACTGTTTTTT; size: .; J: TRBJ1-4; V: TRBV9; D: TRBD1
CDR3: CATSSYGLAGSTKNEQFF; DNA: TGTGCCACCAGCTCCTATGGACTAGCGGGTTCCACGAAGAATGAGCAGTTCTTC; size: .; J: TRBJ2-1; V: TRBV15; D: TRBD2
CDR3: CASSPGPYEQYF; DNA: TGTGCCAGCAGCCCAGGACCGTACGAGCAGTACTTC; size: .; J: TRBJ2-7; V: TRBV14; D: .
CDR3: CASSLSGRHNEQFF; DNA: TGTGCCAGTAGCCTTAGCGGGAGGCACAATGAGCAGTTCTTC; size: .; J: TRBJ2-1; V: TRBV19; D: TRBD2
CDR3: CASSIRGPTYEQYF; DNA: TGTGCCAGTAGTATAAGGGGACCTACCTACGAGCAGTACTTC; size: .; J: TRBJ2-7; V: TRBV19; D: .
CDR3: CASSTRGEFYEQYF; DNA: TGTGCCAGTAGTACCCGGGGGGAGTTCTACGAGCAGTACTTC; size: .; J: TRBJ2-7; V: TRBV19; D: TRBD2
CDR3: CASTALAGVSYEQYF; DNA: TGTGCCAGCACTGCGCTAGCGGGGGTAAGCTACGAGCAGTACTTC; size: .; J: TRBJ2-7; V: TRBV6-1; D: TRBD2